This T cell receptor beta chain came from a study of T cell responses to AZD1222 COVID-19 vaccine. Study results and caveats: No day 14 peak samples; only post-peak repertoires were characterized. White British ancestry dominated among donors, who included more females, and clonal diversity was possibly underestimated. Following two doses of AZD1222, Spike-specific TCR breadth and depth rose. Baseline seropositivity characterized only six AZD1222 recipients.

Assay used: immunoSEQ multiplex PCR; TCRdb lists only in-frame clones, some missing. The sample records about 66,000 clones, roughly nine tenths being singletons. Of note for this clone: No antigen is known for it.

This specimen was peripheral blood, taken on day 0 of AZD1222 vaccination. The receptor was isolated from an adult in good health.

In nucleotides, the CDR3 is TGCAGCGTTGAAGATGTCCTAGACAGGGGGCCCACAGATACGCAGTATTTT. Its protein is CSVEDVLDRGPTDTQYF. The chain joins TRBV29-1 to TRBJ2-3, with 10 bases fitting TRBD1. V shed 0 bases and J 2 bases; nucleotides not matched to a gene: 8. In germline, CDR1 is SQVTM, CDR2 ANQGSEA. The CDR3 totals 17 residues.